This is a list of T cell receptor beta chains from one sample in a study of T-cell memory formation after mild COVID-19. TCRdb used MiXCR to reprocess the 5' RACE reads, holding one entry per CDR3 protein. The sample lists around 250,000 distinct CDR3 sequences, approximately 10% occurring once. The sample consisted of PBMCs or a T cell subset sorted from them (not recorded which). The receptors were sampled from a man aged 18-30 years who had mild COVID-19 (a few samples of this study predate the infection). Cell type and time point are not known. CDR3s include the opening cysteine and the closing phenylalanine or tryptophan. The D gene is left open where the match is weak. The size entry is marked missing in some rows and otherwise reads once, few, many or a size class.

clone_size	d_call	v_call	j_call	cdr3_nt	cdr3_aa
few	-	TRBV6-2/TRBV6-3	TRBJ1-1	TGTGCCAGCAGTTACTCGATGTCGAACACTGAAGCTTTCTTT	CASSYSMSNTEAFF
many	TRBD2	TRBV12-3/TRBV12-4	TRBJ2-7	TGTGCCAGCAGTCTCCGACTAGCTCTTCGCGAGCAGTACTTC	CASSLRLALREQYF
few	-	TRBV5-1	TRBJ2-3	TGCGCCAGCAAAGAGGGAACGGGAAGTACAGATACGCAGTATTTT	CASKEGTGSTDTQYF
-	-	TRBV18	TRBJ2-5	TGTGCCAGCTCACCAGGGAAACAAGAGACCCAGTACTTC	CASSPGKQETQYF
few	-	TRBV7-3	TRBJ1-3	TGTGCCAGCAGCTCGGGCCTTGGAAACACCATATATTTT	CASSSGLGNTIYF
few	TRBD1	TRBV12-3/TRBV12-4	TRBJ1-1	TGTGCCAGCAGTCTAGGACCGGGACAGGGGGGGAACACTGAAGCTTTCTTT	CASSLGPGQGGNTEAFF
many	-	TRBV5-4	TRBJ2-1	TGTGCCAGCAGCTGGAACTCCTACAATGAGCAGTTCTTC	CASSWNSYNEQFF
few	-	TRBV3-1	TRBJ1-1	TGTGCCAGCAGCCAAGAAGCGGGGGCTGAAGCTTTCTTT	CASSQEAGAEAFF
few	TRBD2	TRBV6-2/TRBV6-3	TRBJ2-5	TGTGCCAGCTCGCAGGCGGGAGGCGGAGAGACCCAGTACTTC	CASSQAGGGETQYF
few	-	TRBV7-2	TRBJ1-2	TGTGCCAGCAGCTGGTCTTCAGGAGTGGATGGCTACACCTTC	CASSWSSGVDGYTF
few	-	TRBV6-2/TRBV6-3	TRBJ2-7	TGTGCCAGCAGTTCCAGACTCTACGAGCAGTACTTC	CASSSRLYEQYF
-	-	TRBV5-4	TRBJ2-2	TGTGCCAGCAGCCCCACAGGGGGAGGGTTGACCGGGGAGCTGTTTTTT	CASSPTGGGLTGELFF
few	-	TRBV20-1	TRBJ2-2	TGCAGTGCTATTTACACCGGGGAGCTGTTTTTT	CSAIYTGELFF
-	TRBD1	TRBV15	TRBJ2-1	TGTGCCACCAGCAGAGCTGGCGGGACAGGGTTTCGGAATGAGCAGTTCTTC	CATSRAGGTGFRNEQFF
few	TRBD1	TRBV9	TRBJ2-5	TGTGCCAGCAGCGCCGGGGACAGGGCTAAAGAGACCCAGTACTTC	CASSAGDRAKETQYF
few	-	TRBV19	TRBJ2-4	TGTGCCAGTAGCTGGCGGACCAAGGAAGCCAAAAACATTCAGTACTTC	CASSWRTKEAKNIQYF
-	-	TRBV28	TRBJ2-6	TGTGCCAGCAGTTCACACGATACTGGGGCCAACGTCCTGACTTTC	CASSSHDTGANVLTF
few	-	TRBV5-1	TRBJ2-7	TGCGCCAGCAGCCGTGACGGAGTTGAGCAGTACTTC	CASSRDGVEQYF
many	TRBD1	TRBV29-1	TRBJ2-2	TGCAGCGTTCTACTACCGGGACAGGGGGCAGCCGGGGAGCTGTTTTTT	CSVLLPGQGAAGELFF
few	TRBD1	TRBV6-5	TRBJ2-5	TGTGCCAGCAGTCGCTCAGGGGGCTCGGGCGAGACCCAGTACTTC	CASSRSGGSGETQYF
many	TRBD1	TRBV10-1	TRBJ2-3	TGCGCCAGCGCACGGGACAGAACAGATACGCAGTATTTT	CASARDRTDTQYF
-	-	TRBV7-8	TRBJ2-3	TGTGCCAGCAGGACCTTAGAAAGCGGAGCAGATACGCAGTATTTT	CASRTLESGADTQYF
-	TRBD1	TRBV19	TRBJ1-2	TGTGCCAGCCAGGCCAACCACAGGGGAACTAACTATGGCTACACCTTC	CASQANHRGTNYGYTF
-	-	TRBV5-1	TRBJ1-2	TGCGCCAGCAGCTCGACGACATCCGGCGGGGGCTACACCTTC	CASSSTTSGGGYTF
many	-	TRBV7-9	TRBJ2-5	TGTGCCAGCACCGACCTTTGGGCGGAGACCCAGTACTTC	CASTDLWAETQYF
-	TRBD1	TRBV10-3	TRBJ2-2	TGTGCCATTCTCGACAGGGGCGGGGAGCTGTTTTTT	CAILDRGGELFF
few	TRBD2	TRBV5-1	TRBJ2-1	TGCGCCAGCAGTAAACCCGGGGGGGAGAATGAGCAGTTCTTC	CASSKPGGENEQFF
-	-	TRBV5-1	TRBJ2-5	TGCGCCAGCAGCCCGGGCGGCAGTAGGGAGACCCAGTACTTC	CASSPGGSRETQYF
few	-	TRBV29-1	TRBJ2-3	TGCAGCGTTTCGGGCCCAACCCCAGATACGCAGTATTTT	CSVSGPTPDTQYF
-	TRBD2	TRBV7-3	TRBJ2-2	TGTGCCAGCAGCCTACTAGCGGTCAACACCGGGGAGCTGTTTTTT	CASSLLAVNTGELFF
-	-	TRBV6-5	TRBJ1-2	TGTGCCAGCAGTTTGGGGAGGAACTATGGCTACACCTTC	CASSLGRNYGYTF
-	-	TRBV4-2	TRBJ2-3	TGTGCCAGCAACCCCCTGGGGGGGGGCCTGACAGATACGCAGTATTTT	CASNPLGGGLTDTQYF
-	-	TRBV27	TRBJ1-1	TGTGCCAGCAGTTGGGGGGGAGGGGACACTGAAGCTTTCTTT	CASSWGGGDTEAFF
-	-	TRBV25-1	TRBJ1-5	TGTGCCAGCAGGGGGCTAAATAATCAGCCCCAGCATTTT	CASRGLNNQPQHF
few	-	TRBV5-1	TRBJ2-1	TGCGCCAGCAGCTTGGTCAGTCATGAGCAGTTCTTC	CASSLVSHEQFF
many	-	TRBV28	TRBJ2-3	TGTGCCACCGAAGGGTTTAGGACAGATACGCAGTATTTT	CATEGFRTDTQYF
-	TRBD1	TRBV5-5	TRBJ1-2	TGTGCCAGCAATCCGGGACAGGGAAGATGGGATGGCTACACCTTC	CASNPGQGRWDGYTF
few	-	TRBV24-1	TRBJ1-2	TGTGCCACCACTGCAGATGGCTATGGCTACACCTTC	CATTADGYGYTF
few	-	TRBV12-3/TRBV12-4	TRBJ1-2	TGTGCCAGCAGTTTGGCAGGGGCCTATGGCTACACCTTC	CASSLAGAYGYTF
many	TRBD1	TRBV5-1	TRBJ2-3	TGCGCCAGCAGCCTGGACAGGATTAGCACAGATACGCAGTATTTT	CASSLDRISTDTQYF
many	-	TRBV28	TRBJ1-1	TGTGCCAGCAGTTTTCGGGGGAGTGAAGCTTTCTTT	CASSFRGSEAFF